The next 9 T cell receptor beta chains were all read from a single sample in a study of blood T cell repertoires in COVID-19. TCRdb's table, derived via immunoSEQ multiplex PCR, lists solely in-frame clones and lacks some. Among a few hundred thousand clones listed, roughly four fifths were seen once. The sequenced sample consisted of PBMCs or T cells enriched from blood (not recorded which). The source is a woman aged 45-60 years who had recovered from COVID-19.

V usage is TRBV29-1 and J usage is TRBJ2-7; 11 bases map to TRBD1. Germline V gives CDR1 SQVTM, CDR2 ANQGSEA. Trimming removed 7 bases from V and 6 bases from J; junction bases left unmatched: 5. There are 12 residues in the CDR3. The CDR3 region is CSAGQGVTEQYF. The CDR3 DNA follows: TGCAGCGCGGGACAGGGGGTGACCGAGCAGTACTTC.

This clone has a handful of counts. The V gene is TRBV5-1, the J gene TRBJ2-5; 10 bases match TRBD2. Per the germline V gene, CDR1 is SGHRS and CDR2 is YFSETQ. Trimming at V came to 0 bases and at J to 2 bases, leaving 4 bases not matched to a gene. The CDR3 extends over 16 amino acids. The CDR3 here is CASSLVASGGQETQYF. The CDR3 DNA reads as TGCGCCAGCAGCTTGGTGGCTAGCGGGGGACAAGAGACCCAGTACTTC. The whole variable domain, filled in from reference TRBV5-1 and TRBJ2-5, reads KAGVTQTPRYLIKTRGQQVTLSCSPISGHRSVSWYQQTPGQGLQFLFEYFSETQRNKGNFPGRFSGRQFSNSRSEMNVSTLELGDSALYLCASSLVASGGQETQYFGPGTRLLVL.

The chain has TRBV30 and TRBJ2-7; D perhaps matches TRBD2 (6 bases). Per germline, CDR1 GTSNPN and CDR2 SVGIG (reference sequence). The CDR3 totals 13 residues. Trimming took off 6 bases at V and 6 bases at J, with 18 bases between the two ends. The CDR3 nucleotides are TGTGCCTGTGGGGGTGCTGCGGGGTCCGAGCAGTACTTC. Translation gives CACGGAAGSEQYF.

This chain links TRBV12-3 or TRBV12-4 with TRBJ1-5, with D unresolved. This CDR3 is 13 amino acids long. V lost 6 bases and J lost 1, with 7 bases in between. This CDR3 is CASRRESNQPQHF. The CDR3, as DNA: TGTGCCAGCAGACGGGAAAGCAATCAGCCCCAGCATTTT.

This clone was detected once. The chain employs TRBV19 and TRBJ1-2, with 8 bases lining up with TRBD1. The CDR3 sequence is 15 residues long. The germline V gene encodes CDR1 LNHDA and CDR2 SQIVND (reference sequence). The junction had 7 bases not matched to a gene; V was cut back by 1 base and J by 6 bases. In DNA form, the CDR3 reads TGTGCCAGTAGTATAGTTCAGACAGGGGTTGATGGCTACACCTTC. Protein: CASSIVQTGVDGYTF.

V usage is TRBV4-2 and J usage is TRBJ2-5; 13 nucleotides line up with TRBD2. The CDR3 runs 16 residues. With 2 bases clipped from V and 1 base from J, the junction kept 1 base outside the gene matches. The V gene's germline CDR1 is LGHNA and CDR2 YNFKEQ. The DNA of the CDR3 is TGTGCCAGCAGCCAAACTAGCGGGGGGGCCCAAGAGACCCAGTACTTC. As protein: CASSQTSGGAQETQYF.

This clone was detected only once. The V call is TRBV6-5, the J call TRBJ2-1; 12 bases agree with TRBD2. Per the germline V gene, CDR1 is MNHEY and CDR2 is SVGAGI. CDR3 length: 14 amino acids. Germline trimming cut 8 bases from V and 8 bases from J; bases unmatched to any gene: 7. The CDR3 spells CASARLAGVDEQFF. DNA of the CDR3: TGTGCCAGCGCACGACTAGCGGGAGTTGATGAGCAGTTCTTC.

The chain joins TRBV30 to TRBJ1-2, with 9 bases matching TRBD1. V dropped 2 bases and J dropped 3; count of bases not matched to a gene: 4. In germline, CDR1 is GTSNPN, CDR2 SVGIG (reference sequence). This CDR3 has 14 amino acids. CDR3 loop: CAWSPGQGHYGYTF. CDR3 bases: TGTGCCTGGAGTCCGGGACAGGGTCACTATGGCTACACCTTC.

This chain joins TRBV19 and TRBJ2-3, with TRBD2 identical over 10 bases. The CDR3 contains 18 residues. Germline values: CDR1 LNHDA, CDR2 SQIVND (reference sequence). J lost 2 bases, V lost 2 bases, and 10 bases had no gene match. In nucleotides, the CDR3 is TGTGCCAGTAGTATAAGCCTAGCGGGGGCCTCCTCCACAGATACGCAGTATTTT. Translated, it gives CASSISLAGASSTDTQYF.